The clone carrying this T cell receptor (beta chain) has ten or more counts. This entry is derived from a study of spatial heterogeneity in lung cancer. Study in general: Alpha-chain detections were consistently fewer than beta-chain detections among the sequences.

Losses at the gene ends were 3 bases for V and 8 bases for J; bases not matched to a gene: 11. The germline V gene has CDR1 KGHSH and CDR2 LQKENI. This CDR3 has 16 residues. TCRdb re-called the 5' RACE reads through MiXCR, storing one row per CDR3 protein. The sample consists of about 25,000 distinct CDR3 sequences, 7% of them appearing once. The time point: sample taken at primary tumor resection. From tumor, nontumor lung or frozen PBMC, whole RNA was taken unsorted for sequencing. Sequenced material: PBMCs, taken at surgery. The clonotype was recovered from a male donor with early-stage non-small cell lung cancer. The chain combines TRBV18 with TRBJ1-5; 9 bases are shared with TRBD1. Written as DNA, the CDR3 is TGTGCCAGCTCACCCCCGGGACAGGGTATGGGCGAGCCCCAGCATTTT. It specifies CASSPPGQGMGEPQHF.